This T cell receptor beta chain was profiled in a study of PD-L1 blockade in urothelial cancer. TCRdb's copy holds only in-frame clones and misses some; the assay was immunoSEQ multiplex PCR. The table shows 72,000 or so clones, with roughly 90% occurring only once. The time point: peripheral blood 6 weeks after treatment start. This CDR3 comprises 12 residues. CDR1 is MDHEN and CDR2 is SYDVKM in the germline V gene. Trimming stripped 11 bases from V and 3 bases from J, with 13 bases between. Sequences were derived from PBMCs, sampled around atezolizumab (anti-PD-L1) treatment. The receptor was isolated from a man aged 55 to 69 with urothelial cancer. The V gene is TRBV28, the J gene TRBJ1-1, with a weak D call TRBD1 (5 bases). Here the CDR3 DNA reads TGTGCCTCCTACGGGGGGGACACTGAAGCTTTCTTT. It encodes CASYGGDTEAFF. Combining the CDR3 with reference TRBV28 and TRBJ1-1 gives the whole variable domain DVKVTQSSRYLVKRTGEKVFLECVQDMDHENMFWYRQDPGLGLRLIYFSYDVKMKEKGDIPEGYSVSREKKERFSLILESASTNQTSMYLCASYGGDTEAFFGQGTRLTVV.